The 22 T cell receptor beta chains in this list originate from one sample, sequenced in a study of shared clonotypes between healthy human individuals (dated by TCRdb to about 2020). Library preparation used the immunoSEQ multiplex PCR assay. The table comes from immuneACCESS by way of TCRdb, which keeps in-frame sequences with V and J called. Part of the clones is missing from these tables; in studies checked, under half for an unresolved V gene and the rest for unknown reasons. In all, the sample holds fewer than 850,000 clones, and less than 95% of those were seen once. The biggest ten clones account for about 33% of the sample. Material: memory CD8+ T cells from PBMCs. The sample's cell subset or site, from its label and the paper: CD45RO+ cells pooled with CCR7-negative TemRA cells. These receptors all come from a young man in good health. Some clones in this sample may be carry-over from other donors' samples.

V and J are TRBV27 and TRBJ2-1; D is uncertain. Between the trimmed V and J ends, which lost 4 bases and 3 bases, there was a span of 13 bases. This CDR3 is 15 amino acids long. Germline V gene data show CDR1 as MNHEY and CDR2 as SMNVEV (reference sequence). CDR3 region: CASSSPPLGYNEQFF. The CDR3 DNA reads as TGTGCCAGCAGTTCCCCCCCCTTGGGCTACAATGAGCAGTTCTTC.

This chain uses TRBV27 with TRBJ2-3; the D call may be TRBD1 or TRBD2 (5 bases each). Trimming took off 4 bases at V and 2 bases at J, with 10 bases between the two ends. Per germline, CDR1 MNHEY and CDR2 SMNVEV (reference sequence). The CDR3 runs to 14 residues. The CDR3 protein is CASSYRDLTDTQYF. DNA of the CDR3: TGTGCCAGCAGTTACCGGGACCTCACAGATACGCAGTATTTT.

CDR3 residues: CASSPRGESYEQYF. CDR3 nucleotides: TGTGCCAGCAGCCCACGCGGGGAGTCCTACGAGCAGTACTTC. The rearrangement links TRBV5-4 to TRBJ2-7; tentative D call: TRBD2 (6 bases). Germline V gives CDR1 SGHNT, CDR2 YYREEE (reference sequence). The CDR3 covers 14 residues. V lost 4 bases to trimming and J lost 1 base, with 12 bases between them.

This chain links TRBV28 with TRBJ2-2; 7 positions match TRBD2. The germline V gene has CDR1 MDHEN and CDR2 SYDVKM. The CDR3 totals 17 residues. V lost 6 bases, J lost 3 bases, and 13 bases stayed unmatched. The CDR3 region is CASSQDLGGQDTGELFF. The CDR3, as DNA: TGTGCCAGCAGCCAGGATTTGGGAGGGCAAGACACCGGGGAGCTGTTTTTT.

The gene calls are TRBV7-2 and TRBJ2-7; 8 nucleotides match TRBD1. This CDR3 region has 17 residues. With V trimmed by 6 bases and J by 5 bases, 18 bases remained unmatched. CDR1 is SGHTA and CDR2 is FQGNSA in the germline V gene. Written as DNA, the CDR3 is TGTGCCAGCAGACCCTACTCTCAGGGGGCGAGTTGGGACGAGCAGTACTTC. Protein: CASRPYSQGASWDEQYF.

The rearrangement uses TRBV4-2 and TRBJ2-1, with TRBD2 matching 9 bases. Trimming took 0 bases from V and 8 from J; bases not matched to a gene: 11. The CDR3 covers 17 residues. Germline lookup yields CDR1 LGHNA and CDR2 YNFKEQ. DNA for the CDR3: TGTGCCAGCAGCCAAGATCTCGGCGGGAGGGGGAGCCATGAGCAGTTCTTC. Encoded protein: CASSQDLGGRGSHEQFF.

This rearrangement joins TRBV28 to TRBJ2-1; D uncertain. Germline CDR1 is MDHEN and CDR2 is SYDVKM. The length of the CDR3 is 17 residues. V gave up 4 bases and J gave up 0 bases, with 16 bases separating them. In DNA, the CDR3 is TGTGCCAGCAGTTACCGTCAGAGTTGGGGCTCCTACAATGAGCAGTTCTTC. Translating gives CASSYRQSWGSYNEQFF.

J is TRBJ2-7 and V is TRBV7-9; TRBD1 is a possible D gene (6 bases). Trimming took off 5 bases at V and 7 bases at J, with 27 bases between the two ends. The CDR3 runs 17 residues. Per germline, CDR1 SEHNR and CDR2 FQNEAQ (reference sequence). CDR3 loop: CASSAVIDAIYREEQYF. The CDR3 DNA reads as TGTGCCAGCAGCGCCGTCATAGATGCCATCTACAGGGAAGAGCAGTACTTC.

This chain joins TRBV27 and TRBJ2-7, with 8 bases that match TRBD1. The J segment lost 9 bases and the V segment lost 3 bases, leaving 7 bases of the junction unmatched. CDR3 size: 13 residues. In germline, CDR1 is MNHEY, CDR2 SMNVEV (reference sequence). The CDR3 bases are TGTGCCAGCAGTTTCGGACAGGGAATCGGGCAGTACTTC. This sequence encodes CASSFGQGIGQYF.

This chain connects TRBV27 to TRBJ1-4; D is ambiguous. The V and J ends lost 7 bases and 8 bases respectively, with 17 bases between them. The CDR3 length is 14 residues. In germline, CDR1 is MNHEY, CDR2 SMNVEV (reference sequence). CDR3 coding DNA: TGTGCCAGCACAAGCCTGGGCGGAAGGGAAAAACTGTTTTTT. It is translated as CASTSLGGREKLFF.

The chain recombines TRBV9 with TRBJ2-3, with a weak D call TRBD1 (5 bases). The germline V and J ends were trimmed by 4 bases and 6 bases, with 18 bases remaining between them. The length of the CDR3 is 15 residues. CDR1 and CDR2 (germline): SGDLS, YYNGEE. The CDR3 DNA is TGTGCCAGCAGCCCACGGGCAGGGTCTGCCGATACGCAGTATTTT. Amino acids: CASSPRAGSADTQYF.

This rearrangement joins TRBV29-1 to TRBJ2-7; no clear D. The V end was cut by 4 bases, the J end by 2 bases, with 6 bases between. Germline V gives CDR1 SQVTM, CDR2 ANQGSEA. This CDR3 comprises 11 residues. CDR3 loop: CSVVVTYEQYF. In DNA, the CDR3 is TGCAGCGTTGTTGTAACCTACGAGCAGTACTTC.

The chain couples TRBV27 to TRBJ2-3; 9 nucleotides line up with TRBD2. The CDR3 runs 19 residues. Germline trimming cut 8 bases from V and 0 bases from J; bases unmatched to any gene: 18. The germline gives CDR1 MNHEY, CDR2 SMNVEV (reference sequence). The DNA of the CDR3 is TGTGCCAGCGGTTCTAGGACTAGCGATTTTTCGCCGAGCACAGATACGCAGTATTTT. It translates to CASGSRTSDFSPSTDTQYF.

This rearrangement joins TRBV19 to TRBJ2-1, with 8 bases lining up with TRBD2. The CDR3 is 15 amino acids. With 3 bases clipped from V and 8 bases from J, the junction kept 9 bases outside the gene matches. Germline V gene sequence: CDR1 LNHDA, CDR2 SQIVND (reference sequence). This CDR3 is CASSILAGGGDEQFF. CDR3 nucleotides: TGTGCCAGTAGTATCCTGGCGGGAGGAGGCGATGAGCAGTTCTTC.

DNA of the CDR3: TGTGCCAGCGCCCGACTCTTAGGTGAGCAGTTCTTC. Translation gives CASARLLGEQFF. V gene TRBV11-2 combines with J gene TRBJ2-1, with D unclear. With 8 bases removed from V and 9 bases from J, the gap between germline ends came to 14 bases. Per the germline V gene, CDR1 is SGHAT and CDR2 is FQNNGV. The CDR3 length is 12 residues.

The rearrangement uses TRBV7-8 and TRBJ2-7, with D unresolved. This CDR3 comprises 17 residues. Looked up from germline, CDR1 is SGHVS and CDR2 is FQNEAQ. V was clipped by 7 bases and J by 0 bases, with 22 bases between them. The CDR3 DNA follows: TGTGCCAGCACCATTCGGGCCGGATCCTTCAGCTCCTACGAGCAGTACTTC. Protein: CASTIRAGSFSSYEQYF.

The chain links TRBV9 to TRBJ2-7, with TRBD1 matching over 9 bases. The CDR3 is 14 residues long. Germline V gives CDR1 SGDLS, CDR2 YYNGEE. Unmatched junction bases numbered 4, after V lost 3 bases and J lost 3 bases. The CDR3 reads CASSAQTGGYEQYF. The CDR3 DNA sequence: TGTGCCAGCAGCGCTCAGACAGGGGGCTACGAGCAGTACTTC.

Written as DNA, the CDR3 is TGTGCCAGCAGTTTAGTCGATACTAACTATGGCTACACCTTC. Its translation is CASSLVDTNYGYTF. The chain uses TRBV28 and TRBJ1-2; no reliable D call. V shed 2 bases and J shed 0 bases, with 7 bases lying between them. This CDR3 region has 14 residues. Germline V lookup: CDR1 MDHEN, CDR2 SYDVKM.

The rearrangement uses TRBV30 and TRBJ1-5; no reliable D call. Trimming removed 0 bases at V and 5 bases at J, with 20 bases between. This CDR3 has 17 residues. The germline CDR1 and CDR2 sequences are GTSNPN and SVGIG (reference sequence). CDR3 amino acids: CAWSVVEVRPGDQPQHF. The CDR3 DNA follows: TGTGCCTGGAGTGTAGTCGAGGTAAGACCCGGGGATCAGCCCCAGCATTTT.

This chain links TRBV30 with TRBJ2-6, with D perhaps assigned TRBD1 or TRBD2 (5 bases each). V gave up 5 bases and J gave up 2 bases, with 25 bases separating them. CDR3 length: 19 amino acids. CDR1 GTSNPN and CDR2 SVGIG come from the germline V gene (reference sequence). CDR3 region: CAWGDEVASTKAGANVLTF. In DNA, the CDR3 is TGTGCCTGGGGGGACGAGGTAGCAAGTACCAAGGCTGGGGCCAACGTCCTGACTTTC.

This chain links TRBV5-1 with TRBJ2-7; D tentatively fits TRBD1 or TRBD2 (5 bases each). V lost 3 bases and J 1 base, leaving 14 bases between the germline ends. The CDR3 runs 15 residues. From germline, CDR1 is SGHRS and CDR2 YFSETQ. The CDR3 nucleotides read TGCGCCAGCAGCTCCTCTGGGACCGGTTCCTACGAGCAGTACTTC. Its protein product is CASSSSGTGSYEQYF.

The chain joins TRBV4-2 to TRBJ2-1; 9 nucleotides match TRBD2. Germline CDR1 LGHNA, CDR2 YNFKEQ. The V and J ends lost 0 bases and 4 bases, in that order; junction bases with no gene match: 4. The CDR3 spans 16 residues. This chain's CDR3 is CASSQEVAGDYNEQFF. CDR3 DNA: TGTGCCAGCAGCCAAGAGGTAGCGGGAGATTACAATGAGCAGTTCTTC.